The 22 T cell receptor beta chains listed next were all sequenced from one sample in a study of cytomegalovirus exposure and HLA in healthy donors. PCR involved 60 Vbeta and 13 Jbeta primers. Some clones are missing from TCRdb's copy, which holds only in-frame ones; the method was immunoSEQ multiplex PCR. The sample shows roughly 100,000 clones, 75% of them seen only once. Sequenced material: PBMCs. These receptors were collected from a man aged 50 to 60 in good health and CMV-seronegative.

The J gene is TRBJ2-2, the V gene TRBV6-1; 9 bases are a match to TRBD2. Germline V gene lookup returns CDR1 MNHNS and CDR2 SASEGT. J lost 8 bases, V lost 2 bases, and 6 bases had no gene match. The CDR3 has 15 amino acids. CDR3 DNA sequence: TGTGCCAGCAGTGAAAGCGGGAGGCCCGTAGGGGAGCTGTTTTTT. Encoded protein: CASSESGRPVGELFF.

The table lists this clone with a count of one. The chain is built from TRBV5-4 and TRBJ1-6, with D maybe TRBD1 (5 bases). The CDR3 covers 16 residues. CDR1 and CDR2 (germline): SGHNT, YYREEE (reference sequence). V was trimmed by 4 bases and J by 12 bases, leaving 23 bases between them. Here the CDR3 reads CASSLASGTTREPLHF. The CDR3 DNA sequence: TGTGCCAGCAGCCTGGCGTCCGGGACTACTCGGGAACCCCTCCACTTT.

This sequence joins TRBV10-1 and TRBJ2-1; TRBD1 might be the D (6 bases). The germline gives CDR1 WNHNN, CDR2 SYGVQD (reference sequence). The CDR3 runs to 14 residues. Trimming removed 6 bases at V and 4 bases at J, with 13 bases between. The CDR3 protein is CASRWTEEYNEQFF. The CDR3 region has the DNA TGCGCCAGCAGGTGGACAGAAGAGTACAATGAGCAGTTCTTC.

The V gene is TRBV4-1, the J gene TRBJ2-5, with TRBD1 matching over 10 bases. The assigned J gene may be wrong: the sequence end matches TRBJ2-7 better. The CDR3 covers 16 residues. The germline V gene encodes CDR1 MGHRA and CDR2 YSYEKL. The CDR3 is CASSQSTGTGVYEQYF. As DNA, the CDR3 is TGCGCCAGCAGCCAATCCACCGGGACAGGGGTCTACGAGCAGTACTTC.

The chain links TRBV28 to TRBJ1-5; no firm D call. Germline values: CDR1 MDHEN, CDR2 SYDVKM. This CDR3 region has 14 residues. Trimming left V 8 bases short and J 5 bases short, with 16 bases between. CDR3 in DNA: TGTGCCAGCGGCTTTGGAGGAGCTTATCAGCCCCAGCATTTT. This gives the protein CASGFGGAYQPQHF.

Notes on this clone: One junction end does not reproduce the germline sequence, and a read error may be involved. Here the CDR3 DNA reads TGTGCCAGCAGCTCGGGGGGACTAGCGGGAGGGCTTCCTGACTTC. This sequence encodes CASSSGGLAGGLPDF. The gene calls are TRBV7-2 and TRBJ2-7, with TRBD2 identical over 16 bases. Germline values: CDR1 SGHTA, CDR2 FQGNSA. The length of the CDR3 is 15 residues.

This clone turned up a few times. This sequence joins TRBV7-8 and TRBJ1-4; D uncertain. Trimming removed 1 base at V and 7 bases at J, with 10 bases between. Germline V gives CDR1 SGHVS, CDR2 FQNEAQ. The length of the CDR3 is 14 residues. The CDR3, as DNA: TGTGCCAGCAGCTTAGACCGGAGCCCTGAAAAACTGTTTTTT. Its translation: CASSLDRSPEKLFF.

With respect to this clone: Other DNA sequences within the sample encode an identical CDR3. The V call is TRBV29-1, the J call TRBJ1-5; the D gene is possibly TRBD1 (6 bases). The CDR3 is 13 residues long. Per germline, CDR1 SQVTM and CDR2 ANQGSEA. Trimming took 4 bases from V and 4 from J, leaving 11 bases between them. The DNA for the CDR3 is TGCAGCGTTGGGGGAGGGGGAAATCAGCCCCAGCATTTT. Translating gives CSVGGGGNQPQHF. The entire variable domain, with the rest obtained from reference TRBV29-1 and TRBJ1-5, is as follows: SAVISQKPSRDICQRGTSLTIQCQVDSQVTMMFWYRQQPGQSLTLIATANQGSEATYESGFVIDKFPISRPNLTFSTLTVSNMSPEDSSIYLCSVGGGGNQPQHFGDGTRLSIL.

The J gene is TRBJ2-2, the V gene TRBV19, with 8 bases that match TRBD2. Trimming at V came to 3 bases and at J to 7 bases, leaving 10 bases not matched to a gene. Per germline, CDR1 LNHDA and CDR2 SQIVND (reference sequence). The CDR3 contains 16 residues. The CDR3 DNA follows: TGTGCCAGTAGTATCAGAGCGGGAGTGGTAAACGGGGAGCTGTTTTTT. Encoded protein: CASSIRAGVVNGELFF.

V is TRBV21-1 and J is TRBJ2-2; whether TRBD2, the table's D call, matches the DNA was not checked. TRBV21-1 counts as a pseudogene. The CDR3 covers 18 residues. Written as DNA, the CDR3 is TGTGCCAGCAGCAACCCCCCGGGAGCAGGGTTTGACTACCGGGAGCTGTTTTTT. Translated: CASSNPPGAGFDYRELFF.

This sequence joins TRBV6-1 and TRBJ2-3; D perhaps matches TRBD1 (5 bases). The DNA end is a closer match to TRBJ1-5, so the J assignment may be wrong. The V gene's germline CDR1 is MNHNS and CDR2 SASEGT. This CDR3 spans 14 amino acids. CDR3 DNA: TGTGCCAGCAACGACGGGGGTAGCACAGATACGCAGCATTTT. It specifies CASNDGGSTDTQHF.

In the case of this clone: The sample has other DNA sequences that encode this CDR3 too. The V and J genes are TRBV30 and TRBJ1-2; D is uncertain. The germline V gene has CDR1 GTSNPN and CDR2 SVGIG (reference sequence). V lost 3 bases to trimming and J lost 1 base, with 9 bases between them. The CDR3 sequence is 13 residues long. The DNA of the CDR3 is TGTGCCTGGAGCCTTGGCATTAACTATGGCTACACCTTC. Translated, it gives CAWSLGINYGYTF. The variable domain in full, with the rest retrieved from reference TRBV30 and TRBJ1-2, is SQTIHQWPATLVQPVGSPLSLECTVEGTSNPNLYWYRQAAGRGLQLLFYSVGIGQISSEVPQNLSASRPQDRQFILSSKKLLLSDSGFYLCAWSLGINYGYTFGSGTRLTVV.

The chain links TRBV2 to TRBJ1-5, with a possible D match to TRBD1 (5 bases). Looked up from germline, CDR1 is SNHLY and CDR2 is FYNNEI. Trimming removed 8 bases at V and 1 base at J, with 6 bases between. This CDR3 has 12 residues. The chain's CDR3 is CASAGSNQPQHF. DNA for the CDR3: TGTGCCAGCGCAGGGAGCAATCAGCCCCAGCATTTT.

The chain recombines TRBV4-3 with TRBJ2-1; D is possibly TRBD2 (5 bases). This CDR3 is 15 amino acids long. The V and J ends lost 3 bases and 9 bases respectively, with 18 bases between them. From germline, CDR1 is LGHNA and CDR2 YSLEER. Here the CDR3 reads CASSQDERGRGEQFF. In DNA, the CDR3 is TGCGCCAGCAGCCAGGACGAACGAGGACGGGGTGAGCAGTTCTTC.

This clone was picked up a small number of times. V and J are TRBV11-2 and TRBJ2-7, with D tentatively TRBD1 (6 bases). Trimming shortened V by 7 bases and J by 1 base, and 17 bases separated the two germline ends. CDR3 size: 15 residues. Germline V lookup: CDR1 SGHAT, CDR2 FQNNGV. CDR3 residues: CASKGVPRYSYEQYF. Here the CDR3 DNA reads TGTGCCAGCAAGGGGGTCCCCCGCTATTCCTACGAGCAGTACTTC.

This clone was picked up one time. The V call is TRBV28, the J call TRBJ2-1; 7 positions match TRBD2. Germline V gives CDR1 MDHEN, CDR2 SYDVKM. This CDR3 region has 15 residues. V lost 6 bases to trimming and J lost 6 bases; unmatched junction nucleotides: 11. The CDR3 nucleotides are TGTGCCAGCAGCCCTGGGGGGAGGGCCTCCAATGAGCAGTTCTTC. Its protein is CASSPGGRASNEQFF.

The rearrangement joins TRBV4-3 to TRBJ1-5; weak D call: TRBD1 (6 bases). Trimming left V 0 bases short and J 3 bases short, with 9 bases between. The CDR3 sequence is 15 residues long. Per the germline V gene, CDR1 is LGHNA and CDR2 is YSLEER. CDR3 nucleotide sequence: TGCGCCAGCAGCCAAGATCGGGACAACAATCAGCCCCAGCATTTT. Amino acid sequence: CASSQDRDNNQPQHF.

This clone was observed a few times. The rearrangement uses TRBV5-1 and TRBJ2-3; 8 bases fit TRBD1. Germline V CDR1 and CDR2: SGHRS, YFSETQ. The CDR3 length is 16 residues. V gave up 0 bases and J gave up 5 bases; unmatched junction bases: 8. CDR3 region: CASSLEFQGAGDTQYF. As DNA, the CDR3 is TGCGCCAGCAGCTTGGAGTTTCAGGGGGCAGGAGATACGCAGTATTTT.

The rearrangement joins TRBV5-1 to TRBJ2-1, with 12 bases fitting TRBD2. After removal of 5 bases from V and 3 bases from J, the junction contained 6 bases not matched to a gene. The CDR3 has 16 amino acids. The germline gives CDR1 SGHRS, CDR2 YFSETQ. The CDR3 DNA is TGCGCCAGCAGTTCGACTAGCGGGGGCTTCTACAATGAGCAGTTCTTC. Translated, it gives CASSSTSGGFYNEQFF.

The chain recombines TRBV5-4 with TRBJ2-1; maybe TRBD1 (6 bases). Germline CDR1 is SGHNT and CDR2 is YYREEE (reference sequence). With 0 bases removed from V and 12 bases from J, the gap between germline ends came to 19 bases. The CDR3 is 15 amino acids. CDR3 nucleotide sequence: TGTGCCAGCAGCTTGGAAGGACAGCTACCTCAGGGGCAGTTCTTC. This translates into CASSLEGQLPQGQFF. The full variable domain, rest sourced from reference TRBV5-4 and TRBJ2-1, is ETGVTQSPTHLIKTRGQQVTLRCSSQSGHNTVSWYQQALGQGPQFIFQYYREEENGRGNFPPRFSGLQFPNYSSELNVNALELDDSALYLCASSLEGQLPQGQFFGPGTRLTVL.

The genes are TRBV6-5 and TRBJ1-5; D unclear. The CDR3 length is 13 residues. V lost 6 bases, J lost 7 bases, and 13 bases lay in between. Germline V gene sequence: CDR1 MNHEY, CDR2 SVGAGI. The CDR3 protein is CASRGMGGQPQHF. Written as DNA, the CDR3 is TGTGCCAGCAGGGGGATGGGAGGGCAGCCCCAGCATTTT.

V gene TRBV7-6 combines with J gene TRBJ1-6; 7 nucleotides align to TRBD1. This CDR3 is built from 15 residues. Germline trimming cut 2 bases from V and 5 bases from J; bases unmatched to any gene: 3. Germline V lookup: CDR1 SGHVS, CDR2 FNYEAQ. CDR3 region: CASSLYRGNNSPLHF. The CDR3, as DNA: TGTGCCAGCAGCTTATACAGGGGAAATAATTCACCCCTCCACTTT. The full variable domain, with the rest looked up from reference TRBV7-6 and TRBJ1-6, is GAGVSQSPRYKVTKRGQDVALRCDPISGHVSLYWYRQALGQGPEFLTYFNYEAQQDKSGLPNDRFSAERPEGSISTLTIQRTEQRDSAMYRCASSLYRGNNSPLHFGNGTRLTVT.